This section outlines one T cell receptor beta chain sequence together with its context. Its antigen is currently unknown. The data stem from a study of shared clonotypes between healthy human individuals. V lost 1 base, J lost 0 bases, and 17 bases lay in between. Germline V gene lookup returns CDR1 SGHRS and CDR2 YFSETQ. The CDR3 extends over 19 amino acids. TCRdb keeps only in-frame clones here, not all; method: immunoSEQ multiplex PCR. Seen here are about 2.1 million clones, just under 95% observed once, and the top ten hold about 1.7%. Overall study results and limits: Sequencing depth was expected to affect clonotype sharing among donors.

Cells designated naive CD8 were CD45RO-negative and were positively selected for CCR7, with terminally differentiated effector memory CD45RA+ cells excluded. The material sequenced was naive CD8+ T cells from PBMCs. J is TRBJ2-6 and V is TRBV5-1; tentative D call: TRBD1 (6 bases). This TCR was sampled from a man between 18 and 35 years old in good health. Some clones in this sample may be carry-over from other donors' samples. The CDR3 here is CASSLLGALGLSGANVLTF. DNA of the CDR3: TGCGCCAGCAGCTTGTTGGGGGCCTTGGGCCTCTCTGGGGCCAACGTCCTGACTTTC.